Sequencing of this TCR beta chain was carried out in a study of shared clonotypes between healthy human individuals. Turning to the study itself: Each donor contributed plates that comprised three CD4 naive, three CD4 memory, two CD8 naive and one CD8 memory. Study-wide points: Sharing of clonotypes among donors was expected to vary with sequencing depth.

Details on this clone: The antigen remains undetermined.

Healthy HIV-negative adults without recent acute infections or vaccinations served as donors. The CD4+ fraction was divided into a CD45RA+ naive subset and a CD45RA-negative memory subset. TCRdb keeps only in-frame clones here, not all; method: immunoSEQ multiplex PCR. The sample includes about a million clones, around 80% of them seen just once. V was cut by 4 bases and J by 2 bases, with 11 bases left in between. The germline V gene encodes CDR1 WNHNN and CDR2 SYGVQD (reference sequence). The CDR3 has 14 amino acids. Source material: memory CD4+ T cells sorted from blood. The sample's subset: CD45RA-negative fraction. The receptor's source is a man aged 18 to 29 in good health. The genes are TRBV10-1 and TRBJ1-2, with D unresolved. The CDR3 loop reads CASSGKGFNYGYTF. In nucleotides, the CDR3 is TGCGCCAGCAGTGGGAAAGGCTTCAACTATGGCTACACCTTC.